One and the same sample provided the 13 T cell receptor beta chains below, sequenced in a study of blood T cells in healthy people across ages. Primers used in a second PCR of about 7 to 12 cycles were a sample-barcoded 5' primer and a J-beta primer mix. In TCRdb, the 5' RACE reads were re-called with MiXCR into one record per CDR3 protein. The sample includes roughly 1,500,000 distinct CDR3 sequences, roughly a third of them seen just once. Input material: blood. The receptor source for this set is a young woman in good health.

This clonotype occurred a few times. V is TRBV6-2 or TRBV6-3 and J is TRBJ2-7; 9 bases line up with TRBD2. The V gene end was trimmed by 7 bases and the J gene end by 4 bases; junction bases not matched to a gene: 5. CDR3 length equals 13 residues. Germline CDR1 reads MNHEY; CDR2 reads SVGEGT. CDR3: CASNLAGPYEQYF. The CDR3 DNA follows: TGTGCCAGCAACCTAGCGGGGCCTTACGAGCAGTACTTC.

The V and J genes are TRBV9 and TRBJ2-3; 10 nucleotides match TRBD2. Unmatched junction bases numbered 7, after V lost 4 bases and J lost 2 bases. The CDR3 has 16 amino acids. The germline gives CDR1 SGDLS, CDR2 YYNGEE. The DNA of the CDR3 is TGTGCCAGCAGCCCAGAAGGGACTAGCGCCACAGATACGCAGTATTTT. This encodes CASSPEGTSATDTQYF.

The chain is built from TRBV7-9 and TRBJ2-5; TRBD2 might be the D (6 bases). CDR1 and CDR2 (germline): SEHNR, FQNEAQ (reference sequence). Trimming removed 4 bases at V and 1 base at J, with 16 bases between. The CDR3 is made up of 16 amino acids. The CDR3 DNA follows: TGTGCCAGCAGCTCCCGATCCGGGACTTTCCAAGAGACCCAGTACTTC. Translated: CASSSRSGTFQETQYF. Full variable domain (outside the CDR3, taken from reference TRBV7-9 and TRBJ2-5): DTGVSQNPRHKITKRGQNVTFRCDPISEHNRLYWYRQTLGQGPEFLTYFQNEAQLEKSRLLSDRFSAERPKGSFSTLEIQRTEQGDSAMYLCASSSRSGTFQETQYFGPGTRLLVL.

V usage is TRBV5-1 and J usage is TRBJ1-1; D remains ambiguous. From germline, CDR1 is SGHRS and CDR2 YFSETQ. This CDR3 has 12 residues. The germline V and J ends were trimmed by 5 bases and 4 bases, with 9 bases remaining between them. The CDR3 DNA is TGCGCCAGCAGTATGGAGGGCACTGAAGCTTTCTTT. This sequence encodes CASSMEGTEAFF.

V is TRBV6-1 and J is TRBJ2-7, with 14 nucleotides matching TRBD2. Losses at the gene ends were 4 bases for V and 1 base for J; bases not matched to a gene: 9. The CDR3 is 18 residues long. The germline CDR1 and CDR2 sequences are MNHNS and SASEGT. The CDR3 DNA follows: TGTGCCAGCAGTGTCGAGACTAGCGGGGGGGGAAATTCCTACGAGCAGTACTTC. Translation: CASSVETSGGGNSYEQYF.

This chain connects TRBV27 to TRBJ2-5; weak D call: TRBD2 (7 bases). This CDR3 is 14 amino acids long. Trimming stripped 6 bases from V and 5 bases from J, with 16 bases between. CDR1 is MNHEY and CDR2 is SMNVEV in the germline V gene (reference sequence). CDR3 loop: CASRPWGGHETQYF. The CDR3 DNA reads TGTGCCAGCAGACCGTGGGGGGGACACGAGACCCAGTACTTC.

The V gene is TRBV20-1, the J gene TRBJ2-1; D possibly corresponds to TRBD2 (5 bases). With 0 bases removed from V and 0 bases from J, the gap between germline ends came to 12 bases. The CDR3 sequence is 16 residues long. Germline assignment: CDR1 DFQATT and CDR2 SNEGSKA (reference sequence). The CDR3 nucleotides read TGCAGTGCTAGAGATCACCGGGAACGCTCCTACAATGAGCAGTTCTTC. This encodes CSARDHRERSYNEQFF.

The chain is built from TRBV5-1 and TRBJ2-7, with 7 bases aligning to TRBD2. Germline V gene sequence: CDR1 SGHRS, CDR2 YFSETQ. V trimming: 6 bases; J trimming: 6 bases; junction bases outside the gene matches: 12. The CDR3 is 14 amino acids. The CDR3 reads CASNPWRGSVEQYF. The CDR3 coding sequence is TGCGCCAGCAACCCCTGGCGGGGGTCGGTCGAGCAGTACTTC.

The rearrangement uses TRBV6-5 and TRBJ1-2; 7 bases agree with TRBD1. CDR3 length equals 15 residues. The V gene's germline CDR1 is MNHEY and CDR2 SVGAGI. J gave up 3 bases and V 6 bases, and 10 bases lay outside the gene matches. CDR3 protein: CASSPVSGTDYGYTF. The DNA of the CDR3 is TGTGCCAGCAGCCCGGTCTCGGGGACAGACTATGGCTACACCTTC.

The chain uses TRBV5-5 and TRBJ2-7, with 8 nucleotides matching TRBD1. V was clipped by 2 bases and J by 2 bases; unmatched bases: 24. The CDR3 consists of 21 residues. Germline assignment: CDR1 SGHKS and CDR2 YYEKEE (reference sequence). CDR3 DNA sequence: TGTGCCAGCAGCTTAAGCACCACTTTGGGACAGGTAAAGGTCCTTACCTACGAGCAGTACTTC. It is translated as CASSLSTTLGQVKVLTYEQYF.

This chain uses TRBV9 with TRBJ2-3, with D possibly being TRBD1 or TRBD2 (5 bases each). Trimming removed 6 bases from V and 2 bases from J, with 13 bases in between. The CDR3 runs to 14 residues. CDR1 is SGDLS and CDR2 is YYNGEE in the germline V gene. CDR3 sequence (DNA): TGTGCCAGCACAGGCAGAGGGGACACAGATACGCAGTATTTT. It codes for CASTGRGDTDTQYF. The whole variable domain, filled in from reference TRBV9 and TRBJ2-3, reads DSGVTQTPKHLITATGQRVTLRCSPRSGDLSVYWYQQSLDQGLQFLIQYYNGEERAKGNILERFSAQQFPDLHSELNLSSLELGDSALYFCASTGRGDTDTQYFGPGTRLTVL.

This clonotype was observed a few times. V and J are TRBV20-1 and TRBJ2-1; 8 bases agree with TRBD2. The CDR3 consists of 15 residues. Trimming removed 2 bases from V and 3 bases from J; junction bases left unmatched: 6. The germline CDR1 and CDR2 sequences are DFQATT and SNEGSKA (reference sequence). CDR3 protein: CSARTAGGLYNEQFF. As DNA, the CDR3 is TGCAGTGCTAGAACGGCGGGAGGCCTCTACAATGAGCAGTTCTTC.

CDR3 amino acids: CASSSRLAPAGESKNIQYF. The CDR3 region has the DNA TGTGCCAGCAGTTCCCGACTAGCACCGGCCGGGGAGTCCAAAAACATTCAGTACTTC. The chain has TRBV28 and TRBJ2-4; 7 nucleotides align to TRBD2. This CDR3 is 19 amino acids long. Germline V CDR1 and CDR2: MDHEN, SYDVKM. J lost 2 bases, V lost 4 bases, and 17 bases had no gene match. Full variable domain (outside the CDR3, taken from reference TRBV28 and TRBJ2-4): DVKVTQSSRYLVKRTGEKVFLECVQDMDHENMFWYRQDPGLGLRLIYFSYDVKMKEKGDIPEGYSVSREKKERFSLILESASTNQTSMYLCASSSRLAPAGESKNIQYFGAGTRLSVL.